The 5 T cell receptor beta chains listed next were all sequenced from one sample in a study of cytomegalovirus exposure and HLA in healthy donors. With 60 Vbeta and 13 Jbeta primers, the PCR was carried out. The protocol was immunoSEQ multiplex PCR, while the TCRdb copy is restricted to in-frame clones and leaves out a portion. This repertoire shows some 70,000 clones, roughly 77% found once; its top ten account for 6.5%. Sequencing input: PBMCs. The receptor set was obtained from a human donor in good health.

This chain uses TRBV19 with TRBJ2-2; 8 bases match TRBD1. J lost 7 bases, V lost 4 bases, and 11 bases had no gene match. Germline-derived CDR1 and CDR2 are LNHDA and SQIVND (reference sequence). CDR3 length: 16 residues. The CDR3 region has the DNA TGTGCCAGTAGTAGAATCGACAGGGGTAGCGGCGGGGAGCTGTTTTTT. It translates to CASSRIDRGSGGELFF.

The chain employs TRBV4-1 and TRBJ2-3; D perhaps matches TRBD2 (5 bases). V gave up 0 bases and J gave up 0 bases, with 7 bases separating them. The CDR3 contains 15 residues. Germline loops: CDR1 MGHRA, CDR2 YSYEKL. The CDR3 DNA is TGCGCCAGCAGCCAAGACGAGCGGAGCACAGATACGCAGTATTTT. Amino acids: CASSQDERSTDTQYF.

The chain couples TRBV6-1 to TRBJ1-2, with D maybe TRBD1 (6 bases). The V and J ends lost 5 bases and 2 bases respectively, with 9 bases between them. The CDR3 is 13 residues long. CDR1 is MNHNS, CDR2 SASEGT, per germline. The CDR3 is CASSRTANYGYTF. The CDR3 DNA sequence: TGTGCCAGCAGTCGGACAGCGAACTATGGCTACACCTTC.

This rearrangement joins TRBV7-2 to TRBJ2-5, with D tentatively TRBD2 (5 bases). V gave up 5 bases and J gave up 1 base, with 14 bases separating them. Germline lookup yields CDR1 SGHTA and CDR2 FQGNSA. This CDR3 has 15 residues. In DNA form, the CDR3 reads TGTGCCAGCAGCGAAGGATGGCGGGTCCAAGAGACCCAGTACTTC. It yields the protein CASSEGWRVQETQYF.

The CDR3, as DNA: TGTGCCAGCAGCTTGGCTCCGGGGACCTACGAGCAGTACTTC. The encoded protein is CASSLAPGTYEQYF. The chain uses TRBV5-4 and TRBJ2-7; perhaps TRBD2 as D (5 bases). The CDR3 has 14 residues. CDR1 and CDR2 (germline): SGHNT, YYREEE (reference sequence). The V and J ends lost 0 bases and 2 bases respectively, with 9 bases between them.